These 21 T cell receptor beta chains were all obtained from the same sample, sequenced in a study of response to subunit inactivated influenza vaccine. From the RT-PCR reads, TCRdb called clonotypes with MiXCR, one entry per CDR3 protein. The profile shows more than 550,000 distinct CDR3 sequences, 12% of them singletons. Sequenced here: PBMCs from blood, sampled on the day of vaccination. These receptors were taken from a man aged 50 or older who received an inactivated influenza vaccine.

The chain recombines TRBV5-5 with TRBJ2-3; 13 positions match TRBD2. The CDR3 is 16 residues long. Trimming cost V 4 bases and J 6 bases; bases outside gene matches: 8. Germline CDR1 reads SGHKS; CDR2 reads YYEKEE (reference sequence). CDR3 in DNA: TGTGCCAGCAGCCATGTCCCGGGACTAGCGGGGGATACGCAGTATTTT. This codes for CASSHVPGLAGDTQYF.

The V gene is TRBV11-2, the J gene TRBJ2-7; 11 bases agree with TRBD2. The trim removed 6 bases at V and 0 bases at J, leaving 4 bases unmatched. The length of the CDR3 is 15 residues. In germline, CDR1 is SGHAT, CDR2 FQNNGV. The CDR3 bases are TGTGCCAGCAGGGGACTAGCGGCTATCTCCTACGAGCAGTACTTC. This sequence encodes CASRGLAAISYEQYF.

This clonotype appeared a few times. The V and J genes are TRBV2 and TRBJ2-2, with D maybe TRBD2 (5 bases). Trimming removed 6 bases from V and 4 bases from J, with 9 bases in between. CDR1 and CDR2 from the germline V gene are SNHLY and FYNNEI. The CDR3 sequence is 13 residues long. In nucleotides, the CDR3 is TGTGCCAGCAGGGACTTCCCCACCGGGGAGCTGTTTTTT. Its protein is CASRDFPTGELFF.

The rearrangement links TRBV7-9 to TRBJ1-2, with D unclear. The germline V gene encodes CDR1 SEHNR and CDR2 FQNEAQ (reference sequence). The CDR3 has 16 residues. V was shortened by 5 bases and J by 2 bases, with 18 bases between the two germline ends. CDR3 coding DNA: TGTGCCAGCAGCCCCCCCAGATATGGCCTAAACTATGGCTACACCTTC. Encoded protein: CASSPPRYGLNYGYTF.

V gene TRBV9 combines with J gene TRBJ2-2, with D maybe TRBD1 (6 bases). CDR1 and CDR2 (germline): SGDLS, YYNGEE. V lost 7 bases and J lost 1, with 11 bases in between. The CDR3 is 14 amino acids. Written as DNA, the CDR3 is TGTGCCAGCCAGAAAGGGGGGAACACCGGGGAGCTGTTTTTT. It is translated as CASQKGGNTGELFF.

This clonotype was picked up a small number of times. The V and J genes are TRBV20-1 and TRBJ2-7, with D maybe TRBD2 (5 bases). Germline V CDR1 and CDR2: DFQATT, SNEGSKA (reference sequence). The CDR3 totals 11 residues. V was trimmed by 3 bases and J by 5 bases, leaving 8 bases between them. The CDR3 DNA reads TGCAGTGCTAGGAGGGTTCACGAGCAGTACTTC. This translates into CSARRVHEQYF.

This clonotype turned up a few times. V usage is TRBV27 and J usage is TRBJ2-7; D unresolved. CDR1 is MNHEY, CDR2 SMNVEV, per germline (reference sequence). The CDR3 totals 12 residues. Trimming stripped 6 bases from V and 7 bases from J, with 13 bases between. The CDR3 here is CASSIGPGEQYF. The CDR3, as DNA: TGTGCCAGCAGCATAGGCCCCGGAGAGCAGTACTTC.

In this sample, this clonotype turned up many times. The V and J genes are TRBV20-1 and TRBJ2-3; no clear D. CDR1 and CDR2 (germline): DFQATT, SNEGSKA (reference sequence). V was cut by 0 bases and J by 5 bases, with 6 bases left in between. The CDR3 runs 12 residues. CDR3 in DNA: TGCAGTGCTAGAGATTTGGGAGATACGCAGTATTTT. Translated: CSARDLGDTQYF.

This clonotype was seen only a few times. V gene TRBV28 combines with J gene TRBJ2-7, with 9 bases matching TRBD2. Germline CDR1 and CDR2: MDHEN and SYDVKM. The CDR3 runs to 14 residues. The V gene end was trimmed by 8 bases and the J gene end by 5 bases; junction bases not matched to a gene: 10. CDR3: CASGTGTSPHEQYF. In DNA, the CDR3 is TGTGCCAGCGGGACTGGGACTAGCCCCCACGAGCAGTACTTC.

The gene calls are TRBV15 and TRBJ2-5; D not certain. CDR3 length equals 12 residues. Germline CDR1 is LNHNV and CDR2 is YYDKDF (reference sequence). The V and J ends lost 0 bases and 8 bases respectively, with 7 bases between them. CDR3 protein: CATSRERGTQYF. CDR3 nucleotide sequence: TGTGCCACCAGCAGAGAGCGTGGTACCCAGTACTTC.

The chain links TRBV7-8 to TRBJ2-4; D is possibly TRBD1 or TRBD2 (5 bases each). The V end was cut by 1 base, the J end by 0 bases, with 10 bases between. Germline CDR1 reads SGHVS; CDR2 reads FQNEAQ. The CDR3 sequence is 16 residues long. The CDR3 here is CASSLVGTLAKNIQYF. The CDR3 nucleotides read TGTGCCAGCAGCTTAGTCGGGACCCTAGCCAAAAACATTCAGTACTTC.

V gene TRBV28 combines with J gene TRBJ2-5; the match to TRBD2 covers 9 bases. The CDR3 length is 14 residues. J lost 5 bases, V lost 5 bases, and 6 bases had no gene match. Per the germline V gene, CDR1 is MDHEN and CDR2 is SYDVKM. Written as DNA, the CDR3 is TGTGCCAGCAGTGGGGGACTAGCATATGAGACCCAGTACTTC. Encoded protein: CASSGGLAYETQYF.

The chain couples TRBV20-1 to TRBJ2-1; D might be TRBD1 (5 bases). V lost 3 bases and J lost 6, with 18 bases in between. CDR3 length: 15 residues. Germline CDR1 and CDR2: DFQATT and SNEGSKA (reference sequence). The CDR3 bases are TGCAGTGCTAGTCTAATGGCAGGGCTCGGCAATGAGCAGTTCTTC. Encoded protein: CSASLMAGLGNEQFF.

This clonotype showed up many times. This sequence joins TRBV12-3 or TRBV12-4 and TRBJ2-1, with 7 bases aligning to TRBD2. CDR3 length: 13 residues. The V and J ends lost 3 bases and 7 bases, in that order; junction bases with no gene match: 3. The DNA for the CDR3 is TGTGCCAGCAGTTTGGAGCGGGGAAATGAGCAGTTCTTC. This codes for CASSLERGNEQFF.

This clonotype was seen ten or more times. In nucleotides, the CDR3 is TGCGCCAGCAGCCAAGCTAGCGGGGGCACAGATACGCAGTATTTT. It codes for CASSQASGGTDTQYF. This sequence joins TRBV4-3 and TRBJ2-3; 9 nucleotides match TRBD2. Germline-derived CDR1 and CDR2 are LGHNA and YSLEER. This CDR3 is 15 amino acids long. After removal of 1 base from V and 1 base from J, the junction contained 0 bases not matched to a gene.

The chain joins TRBV10-3 to TRBJ2-7; 10 bases are shared with TRBD2. The V gene's germline CDR1 is ENHRY and CDR2 SYGVKD. The J segment lost 0 bases and the V segment lost 5 bases, leaving 13 bases of the junction unmatched. The CDR3 runs 18 residues. CDR3 residues: CAISPFASGSGSSYEQYF. DNA of the CDR3: TGTGCCATCAGTCCCTTCGCTAGCGGGAGTGGCAGCTCCTACGAGCAGTACTTC.

This clonotype has more than one count but fewer than ten. The V call is TRBV6-2 or TRBV6-3, the J call TRBJ1-1, with D possibly matching TRBD1 (6 bases). The germline gives CDR1 MNHEY, CDR2 SVGEGT. V lost 4 bases and J 4 bases, leaving 10 bases between the germline ends. The CDR3 loop spans 13 amino acids. This CDR3 is CASSSQGSTEAFF. CDR3 sequence (DNA): TGTGCCAGCAGTTCCCAGGGGTCCACTGAAGCTTTCTTT.

This clonotype was seen only a few times. The chain recombines TRBV15 with TRBJ2-2, with 7 bases identical to TRBD1. The J segment lost 6 bases and the V segment lost 3 bases, leaving 7 bases of the junction unmatched. The CDR3 consists of 15 residues. Germline CDR1 LNHNV, CDR2 YYDKDF (reference sequence). The CDR3 nucleotides are TGTGCCACCAGCAGGAGACAGGGCCGGGCCGGGGAGCTGTTTTTT. Amino acid sequence: CATSRRQGRAGELFF.

This clonotype was seen a handful of times. CDR3 DNA sequence: TGTGCCAGCAGTCGGACAGGGTCGAACACTGAAGCTTTCTTT. Its protein is CASSRTGSNTEAFF. The chain carries TRBV12-3 or TRBV12-4 and TRBJ1-1; 8 bases are a match to TRBD1. This CDR3 has 14 amino acids. The junction had 3 bases not matched to a gene; V was cut back by 5 bases and J by 1 base.

The chain employs TRBV20-1 and TRBJ2-5, with 11 bases fitting TRBD1. CDR1 and CDR2 from the germline V gene are DFQATT and SNEGSKA (reference sequence). Germline trimming cut 5 bases from V and 4 bases from J; bases unmatched to any gene: 3. The CDR3 consists of 13 residues. CDR3 amino acids: CSAGQGARETQYF. The CDR3 DNA is TGCAGTGCTGGACAGGGGGCGCGAGAGACCCAGTACTTC.

This clonotype was detected only a few times. The chain has TRBV6-2 or TRBV6-3 and TRBJ1-6; D not resolved. V was pared by 2 bases and J by 9 bases, with 8 bases between. The germline V gene has CDR1 MNHEY and CDR2 SVGEGT. The CDR3 covers 13 residues. CDR3 DNA sequence: TGTGCCAGCAGTTACGCGACAAGTTCACCCCTCCACTTT. It codes for CASSYATSSPLHF.